These 10 T cell receptor beta chains share one sample of origin, sequenced in a study of beta chain features in type 1 diabetes. Since all of the isolated RNA was reverse transcribed, expressed TCRB transcripts were what got sequenced. Sequenced by immunoSEQ multiplex PCR; TCRdb stores in-frame clones only, minus some. In the table there are 250,000 or so clones, less than 35% of which are singletons. The specimen sequenced was central memory CD4+ T cells from blood. These receptors were collected from a man younger than 45 in good health.

Turning to this clone: This sample also contains other DNA sequences that code for the same CDR3. The chain combines TRBV9 with TRBJ2-7; 8 nucleotides align to TRBD1. Per germline, CDR1 SGDLS and CDR2 YYNGEE. CDR3 length: 15 residues. With 0 bases clipped from V and 2 bases from J, the junction kept 4 bases outside the gene matches. The CDR3 nucleotides are TGTGCCAGCAGCGTAGACTCAGGGGGCCCCTACGAGCAGTACTTC. Translated, it gives CASSVDSGGPYEQYF. The variable domain in full, with the rest retrieved from reference TRBV9 and TRBJ2-7, is DSGVTQTPKHLITATGQRVTLRCSPRSGDLSVYWYQQSLDQGLQFLIQYYNGEERAKGNILERFSAQQFPDLHSELNLSSLELGDSALYFCASSVDSGGPYEQYFGPGTRLTVT.

CDR3 in amino acids: CASGWGYNEQFF. DNA for the CDR3: TGTGCCAGCGGCTGGGGGTACAATGAGCAGTTCTTC. The V and J genes are TRBV5-8 and TRBJ2-1; D is tentatively TRBD1 or TRBD2 (5 bases each). Between the trimmed V and J ends, which lost 7 bases and 4 bases, there was a span of 9 bases. Germline CDR1 reads SGHTS; CDR2 reads YDEGEE. CDR3 length: 12 amino acids.

The rearrangement uses TRBV6-5 and TRBJ1-2; 7 bases agree with TRBD1. The trim removed 5 bases at V and 4 bases at J, leaving 7 bases unmatched. CDR3 length equals 14 residues. Germline-derived CDR1 and CDR2 are MNHEY and SVGAGI. The CDR3 spells CASSAQGIVYGYTF. The CDR3 DNA is TGTGCCAGCAGTGCACAGGGGATCGTCTATGGCTACACCTTC.

This sequence joins TRBV21-1 and TRBJ2-7; the D segment call TRBD1 is taken from the table without a DNA check. TRBV21-1 is a known pseudogene. The CDR3 length is 13 residues. DNA for the CDR3: TGTGCCAGCAGCGAAGATAAGAAGGGACAGTCGTACTTC. Translated: CASSEDKKGQSYF.

The rearrangement links TRBV2 to TRBJ2-3; 7 bases align to TRBD1. Trimming cost V 5 bases and J 1 base; bases outside gene matches: 3. The CDR3 spans 14 residues. Germline lookup yields CDR1 SNHLY and CDR2 FYNNEI. The CDR3 region has the DNA TGTGCCAGCAGTAAACAGGGGCGCACAGATACGCAGTATTTT. Translation: CASSKQGRTDTQYF.

This clone has a handful of counts. The genes are TRBV18 and TRBJ1-1; D not certain. Germline CDR1 and CDR2: KGHSH and LQKENI. The CDR3 totals 15 residues. V was trimmed by 3 bases and J by 0 bases, leaving 11 bases between them. CDR3 sequence (DNA): TGTGCCAGCTCACCTTGGGCAGAATTGAACACTGAAGCTTTCTTT. Protein sequence: CASSPWAELNTEAFF.

A few counts support this clone. The chain recombines TRBV12-5 with TRBJ2-7; D uncertain. CDR3 length: 13 amino acids. Per germline, CDR1 LGHNT and CDR2 FRNRAP. V lost 1 base and J 1 base, leaving 5 bases between the germline ends. As DNA, the CDR3 is TGTGCTAGTGGTTTGGGGATTTCCTACGAGCAGTACTTC. Amino acid sequence: CASGLGISYEQYF.

The chain joins TRBV18 to TRBJ1-1; D is ambiguous. The CDR3 length is 14 residues. Germline V gives CDR1 KGHSH, CDR2 LQKENI. Trimming pared 1 base from V and 4 bases from J, leaving 10 bases between. CDR3 in amino acids: CASSPQGQRTEAFF. The CDR3 bases are TGTGCCAGCTCACCACAGGGTCAGCGCACTGAAGCTTTCTTT.

There are a few counts of this clone. The V and J genes are TRBV2 and TRBJ1-2; no reliable D call. CDR1 and CDR2 (germline): SNHLY, FYNNEI. Between the trimmed V and J ends, which lost 7 bases and 4 bases, there was a span of 19 bases. This CDR3 has 15 residues. This CDR3 reads CASMMVNRLSYGYTF. In DNA, the CDR3 is TGTGCCAGCATGATGGTGAACCGCCTTAGCTATGGCTACACCTTC.

The chain combines TRBV7-2 with TRBJ2-6; no reliable D call. CDR1 and CDR2 from the germline V gene are SGHTA and FQGNSA. Trimming removed 7 bases from V and 5 bases from J, with 6 bases in between. The CDR3 totals 12 residues. The CDR3 loop is CASTPWANVLTF. CDR3 DNA: TGTGCCAGCACCCCCTGGGCCAACGTCCTGACTTTC. The full variable domain, its missing parts supplied by reference TRBV7-2 and TRBJ2-6, is GAGVSQSPSNKVTEKGKDVELRCDPISGHTALYWYRQSLGQGLEFLIYFQGNSAPDKSGLPSDRFSAERTGGSVSTLTIQRTQQEDSAVYLCASTPWANVLTFGAGSRLTVL.